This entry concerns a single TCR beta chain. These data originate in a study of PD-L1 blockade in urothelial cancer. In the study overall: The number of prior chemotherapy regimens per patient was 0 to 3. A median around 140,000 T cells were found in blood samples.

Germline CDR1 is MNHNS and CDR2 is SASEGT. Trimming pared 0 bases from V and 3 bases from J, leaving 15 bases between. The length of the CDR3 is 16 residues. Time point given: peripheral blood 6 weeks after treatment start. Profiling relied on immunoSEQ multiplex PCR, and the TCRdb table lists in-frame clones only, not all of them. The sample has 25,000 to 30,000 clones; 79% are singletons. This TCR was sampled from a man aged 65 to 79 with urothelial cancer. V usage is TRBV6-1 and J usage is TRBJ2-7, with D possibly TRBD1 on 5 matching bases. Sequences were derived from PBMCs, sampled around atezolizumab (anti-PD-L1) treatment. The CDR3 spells CASSEATDTSLYEQYF. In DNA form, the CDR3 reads TGTGCCAGCAGTGAAGCGACGGACACCTCCCTCTACGAGCAGTACTTC.